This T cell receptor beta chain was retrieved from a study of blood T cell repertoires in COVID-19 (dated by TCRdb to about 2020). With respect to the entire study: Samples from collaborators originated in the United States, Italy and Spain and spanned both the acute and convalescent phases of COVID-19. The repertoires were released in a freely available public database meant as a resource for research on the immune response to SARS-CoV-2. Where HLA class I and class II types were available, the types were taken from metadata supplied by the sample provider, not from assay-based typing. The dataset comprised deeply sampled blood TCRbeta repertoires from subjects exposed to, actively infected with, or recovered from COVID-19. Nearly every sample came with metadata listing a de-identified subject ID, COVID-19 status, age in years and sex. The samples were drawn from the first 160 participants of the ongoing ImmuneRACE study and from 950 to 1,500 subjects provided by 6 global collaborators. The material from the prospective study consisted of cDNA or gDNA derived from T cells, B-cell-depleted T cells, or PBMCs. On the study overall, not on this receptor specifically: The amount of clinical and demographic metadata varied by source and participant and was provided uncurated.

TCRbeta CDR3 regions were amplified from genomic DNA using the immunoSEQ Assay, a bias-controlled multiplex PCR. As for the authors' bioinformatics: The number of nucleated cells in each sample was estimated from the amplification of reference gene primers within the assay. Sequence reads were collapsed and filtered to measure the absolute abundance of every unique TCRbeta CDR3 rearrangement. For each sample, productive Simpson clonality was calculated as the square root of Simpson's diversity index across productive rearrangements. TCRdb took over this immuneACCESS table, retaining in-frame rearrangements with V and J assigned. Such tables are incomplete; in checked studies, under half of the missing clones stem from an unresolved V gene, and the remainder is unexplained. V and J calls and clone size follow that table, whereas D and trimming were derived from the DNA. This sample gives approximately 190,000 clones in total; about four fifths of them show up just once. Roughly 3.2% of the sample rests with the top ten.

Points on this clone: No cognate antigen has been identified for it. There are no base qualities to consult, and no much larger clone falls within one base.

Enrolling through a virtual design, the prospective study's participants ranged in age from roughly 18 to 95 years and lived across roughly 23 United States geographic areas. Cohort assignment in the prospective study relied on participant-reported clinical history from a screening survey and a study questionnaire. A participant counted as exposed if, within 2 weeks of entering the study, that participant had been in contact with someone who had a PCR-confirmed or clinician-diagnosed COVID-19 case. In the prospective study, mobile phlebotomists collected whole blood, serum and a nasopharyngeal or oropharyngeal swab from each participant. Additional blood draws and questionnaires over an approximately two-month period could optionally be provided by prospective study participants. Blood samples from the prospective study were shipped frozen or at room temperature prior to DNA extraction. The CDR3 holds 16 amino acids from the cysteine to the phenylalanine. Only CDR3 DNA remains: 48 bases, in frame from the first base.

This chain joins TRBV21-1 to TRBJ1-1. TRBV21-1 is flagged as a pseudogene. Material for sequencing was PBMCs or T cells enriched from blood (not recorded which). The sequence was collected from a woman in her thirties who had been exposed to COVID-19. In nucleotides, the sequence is TGTGCCAGCAGCGGACCGGGACGGGGGACGAACACTGAAGCTTTCTTT. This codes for CASSGPGRGTNTEAFF.